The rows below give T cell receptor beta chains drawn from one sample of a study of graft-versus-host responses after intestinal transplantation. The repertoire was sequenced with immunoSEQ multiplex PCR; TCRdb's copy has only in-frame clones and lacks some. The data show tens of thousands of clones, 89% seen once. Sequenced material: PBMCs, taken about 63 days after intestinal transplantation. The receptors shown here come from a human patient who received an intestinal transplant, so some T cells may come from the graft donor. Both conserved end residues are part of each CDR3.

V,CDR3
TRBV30,CAWQDWNTGELFF
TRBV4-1,CASSQLVLHNYGYTF
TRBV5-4,CASSYEDLGMNTEAFF
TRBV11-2,CASSLTGNYEQYF
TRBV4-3,CASSQGRQNFYEQYF
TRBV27,CASSLNGQGHNTEAFF
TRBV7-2,CASSLYGGGSTYEQYF
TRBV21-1,CASSKVIAGANTGELFF
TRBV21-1,CASSRDQGQGSYEQYF
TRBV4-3,CASSQEGHGYEQYF
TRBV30,CAWSVYLLAGVDTQYF
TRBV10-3,CAISQGGGYGYTF
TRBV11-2,CASSLGHEQFF
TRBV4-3,CASSQASRRTDTQYF
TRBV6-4,CASSETSGGTDTQYF
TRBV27,CASSSLMEKNTEAFF
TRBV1,CTSSQEAAAERGGSEQFF
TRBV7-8,CASSRRRPDTSYEQYF
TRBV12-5,CASGLVDIPQGWDQPQHF
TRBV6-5,CASSYQWGLNHEQYF
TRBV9,CASSVETGGTTDTQYF
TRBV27,CASSPPGSSSSYEQYF
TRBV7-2,CASSSRQTRELFF
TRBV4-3,CASSPFKQGGRTDTQYF
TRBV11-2,CASSLPVRRGWDEQFF
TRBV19,CASSIGLEGVTDTQYF
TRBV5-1,CASSLQVPNTGELFF
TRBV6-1,CASSDWDRGPNEQFF
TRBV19,CASSIAGKVYEQYF
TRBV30,CAWSAKTDTQYF
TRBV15,CATSDDRDTEAFF
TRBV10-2,CASSESGHGDYGYTF
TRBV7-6,CASSSLSGDNPNNEQFF
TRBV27,CASSLWRGNTGELFF